Detailed here is one T cell receptor (beta chain). Only in-frame clones appear in the TCRdb table, and some are missing; sequencing was by immunoSEQ multiplex PCR. The sample comprises approximately 88,000 clones, roughly 90% of which are singletons, and more than 14% rests with the top ten. V gave up 3 bases and J gave up 5 bases; unmatched junction bases: 8. The V gene's germline CDR1 is SGDLS and CDR2 YYNGEE. The CDR3 has 15 amino acids. These data originate in a study of blood T cell repertoires in COVID-19. The chain is built from TRBV9 and TRBJ2-7; TRBD1 matches at 10 bases. This TCR was recovered from a male donor with acute or convalescent COVID-19. The sequenced material came from peripheral blood. The chain's CDR3 is CASSARDRGGNEQYF. CDR3 in DNA: TGTGCCAGCAGCGCCCGGGACAGGGGCGGTAACGAGCAGTACTTC.